This T cell receptor (beta chain) comes out of a study of T cell changes during pregnancy in multiple sclerosis (dated by TCRdb to between 2017 and 2020). Notes on the research overall: In women with multiple sclerosis, the researchers looked at how the T cell repertoire shifted as pregnancy progressed.

Between the V and J ends, shortened by 3 bases and 7 bases respectively, the junction contains 6 bases. From the cysteine through the phenylalanine, the CDR3 covers 11 amino acids. Of the read, only the CDR3 DNA is kept; its 33 bases are in frame from base 1. CDR1 is given as SGHAT and CDR2 as FQNNGV, both from the germline V gene. A word on this clone: Its antigen is still unknown. Base quality data are lacking; no much larger clone is found one base away.

The library relied on the immunoSEQ multiplex PCR assay. TCRdb's version of the immuneACCESS table is confined to in-frame rearrangements and falls short of the full clone set. An unresolved V gene accounts for under half of the shortfall where checked; the remainder is of unknown origin. The sample profile shows approximately 70,000 clones; about 90% of them were found once. In total, the top ten clones hold approximately 0.88% of the sample. The chain is assembled from TRBV11-2 and TRBJ1-2; the best D guess is TRBD1, with 6 bases matching. This receptor was taken from a female donor in good health, enrolled as a control in a pregnancy study. Material: peripheral blood, obtained in the first trimester of pregnancy. The DNA sequence is given as TGTGCCAGCAGCTTCAGGGGTGGCTACACCTTC. It translates as CASSFRGGYTF.